This T cell receptor (beta chain) was observed in a study of post-analysis software for immune sequencing data. Across the study: Patients had relapsing-remitting, secondary progressive or progressive-relapsing multiple sclerosis; some lacked subtype. Overall study results and limits: The normalized Chao1 diversity of multiple sclerosis patients was significantly lower than that of controls.

Built from TCR beta cDNA, the libraries had unique molecular identifiers in them. Researchers reported roughly 510,000 cDNA molecules coming from roughly 1 to 10 million T cells. Each CDR3 protein gets one entry after TCRdb re-called the PCR reads with MiXCR. The data show around 500,000 distinct CDR3 sequences, around 34% seen once. As for this clonotype: No antigen is known for it. Possible read error: a much larger clone is one base away.

The receptor was derived from a girl younger than 18 with multiple sclerosis. The specimen sequenced was blood.

The CDR3 loop is CSVEERRYTGEYF. The CDR3 bases are TGCAGCGTTGAAGAGAGGCGTTACACTGGTGAGTACTTC. This chain uses TRBV29-1 with TRBJ2-7; no clear D. Germline V lookup: CDR1 SQVTM, CDR2 ANQGSEA. Trimming removed 0 bases at V and 11 bases at J, with 17 bases between. The CDR3 runs to 13 residues.